This TCR beta chain came from a study of T cells in Graves' hyperthyroidism and ophthalmopathy. Notes on the study in general: Researchers found most expanded thyroid clonotypes above 0.001 in blood as well. A 13 V-J model separated ophthalmopathy from stable hyperthyroidism.

This clonotype turned up a few times. Its antigen remains unknown. Germline V gives CDR1 MRHNA, CDR2 SNTAGT. V gave up 5 bases and J gave up 0 bases, with 13 bases separating them. The CDR3 sequence is 15 residues long. Authors of the study amplified TCR beta CDR3 regions from RNA transcripts. An initial round of RT-PCR targeting the TCR CDR3 relied on the HTBI primer set. TCRdb processed the multiplex PCR reads anew with MiXCR; each CDR3 protein has one entry. The repertoire holds about 290,000 distinct CDR3 sequences, with roughly 18% as singletons. The V gene is TRBV6-4, the J gene TRBJ1-1, with a tentative D call TRBD1 (5 bases). The TCR sequence derives from a man in his fifties or sixties with Graves' ophthalmopathy. The material sequenced was blood. CDR3: CASSYQGEMNTEAFF. Here the CDR3 DNA reads TGTGCCAGCAGTTACCAAGGGGAGATGAACACTGAAGCTTTCTTT.